The entry below gives a single T cell receptor beta chain sequence along with its context. This specimen belongs to a study of cytomegalovirus exposure and HLA in healthy donors. PCR amplification relied on 60 Vbeta primers (plus 13 Jbeta primers). In the study's own analysis: Unique TCR beta chains numbered roughly 84 million in a later analysis, with roughly 11 million shared. The assay was immunoSEQ multiplex PCR, and TCRdb's table has in-frame clones only and misses some. The D gene and trimming were derived from the DNA, and the V and J assignments and clone size from that table. The data hold under 200,000 clones, with over 65% observed a single time. V was pared by 2 bases and J by 4 bases, with 12 bases between. Germline V gene data show CDR1 as SNHLY and CDR2 as FYNNEI. This CDR3 is 15 amino acids long.

The chain is built from TRBV2 and TRBJ1-5; D may be TRBD1 (5 bases). The TCR sequence derives from a woman between 35 and 50 years old in good health and CMV-seropositive. Specimen: PBMCs. The CDR3 here is CASSESGSRNQPQHF. In DNA, the CDR3 is TGTGCCAGCAGTGAATCAGGGTCAAGGAATCAGCCCCAGCATTTT. The whole variable domain, filled in from reference TRBV2 and TRBJ1-5, reads EPEVTQTPSHQVTQMGQEVILRCVPISNHLYFYWYRQILGQKVEFLVSFYNNEISEKSEIFDDQFSVERPDGSNFTLKIRSTKLEDSAMYFCASSESGSRNQPQHFGDGTRLSIL.